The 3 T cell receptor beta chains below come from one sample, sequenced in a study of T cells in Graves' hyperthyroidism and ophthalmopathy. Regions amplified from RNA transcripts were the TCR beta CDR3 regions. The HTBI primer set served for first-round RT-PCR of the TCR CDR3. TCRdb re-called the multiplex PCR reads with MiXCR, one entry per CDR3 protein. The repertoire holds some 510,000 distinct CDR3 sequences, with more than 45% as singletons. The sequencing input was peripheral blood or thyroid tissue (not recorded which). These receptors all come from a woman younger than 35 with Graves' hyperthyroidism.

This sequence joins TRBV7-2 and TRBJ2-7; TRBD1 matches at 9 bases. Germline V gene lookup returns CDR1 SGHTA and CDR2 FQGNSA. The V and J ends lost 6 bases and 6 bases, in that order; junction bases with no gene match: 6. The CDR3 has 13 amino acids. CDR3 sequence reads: CASRPGTGSEQYF. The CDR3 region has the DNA TGTGCCAGCAGGCCCGGGACAGGGTCCGAGCAGTACTTC.

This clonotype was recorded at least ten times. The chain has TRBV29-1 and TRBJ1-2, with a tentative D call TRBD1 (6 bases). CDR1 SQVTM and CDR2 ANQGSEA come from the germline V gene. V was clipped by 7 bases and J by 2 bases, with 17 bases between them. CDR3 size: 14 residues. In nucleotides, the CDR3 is TGCAGCGCTCTAACAGGGACGGCGAACTATGGCTACACCTTC. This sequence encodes CSALTGTANYGYTF.

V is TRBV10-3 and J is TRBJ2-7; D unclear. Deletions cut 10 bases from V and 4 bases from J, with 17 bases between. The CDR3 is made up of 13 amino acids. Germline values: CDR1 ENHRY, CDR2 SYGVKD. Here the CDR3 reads CASIDPSLYEQYF. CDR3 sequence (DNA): TGTGCCAGCATTGACCCCTCACTGTACGAGCAGTACTTC.